The clone carrying this TCR beta chain was counted once. The authors split each subset's genomic DNA evenly across several immunoSEQ plates. Using about 0.2 ug DNA, approximately 27,000 T cell genomes, the sorted-subset replicate PCRs were run. Methods used by the authors: ImmunoSEQ yielded junction-only sequences lacking quality scores, so filtering differed. Data came from immunoSEQ multiplex PCR; TCRdb stores just in-frame clones and leaves some out. V, J and clone size are those of that table, while D and trimming were read from the DNA. This table has about 380,000 clones, 90% to 98% appearing once. This CDR3 has 15 residues. Trimming removed 10 bases from V and 1 base from J; junction bases left unmatched: 12. Germline assignment: CDR1 MGHRA and CDR2 YSYEKL. This sample stems from a study of shared clonotypes between healthy human individuals. CD8 memory merged CD45RO+ cells and CCR7-negative CD45RA+ TemRA cells into one population.

This chain connects TRBV4-1 to TRBJ2-5; TRBD1 agrees at 7 bases. This sequence originates from a man aged 25-45 years in good health. The sequenced sample was memory CD8+ T cells sorted from blood. Subset reported: CD45RO+ cells pooled with CCR7-negative TemRA cells. The DNA for the CDR3 is TGCGCCACCCAACGGACAGGAGCTTTCCAAGAGACCCAGTACTTC. Protein product: CATQRTGAFQETQYF.